The sequence of this TCR beta chain was determined in a study of CD8 T cells in Susac syndrome. V shed 6 bases and J shed 9 bases, with 17 bases lying between them. Per the germline V gene, CDR1 is MDHEN and CDR2 is SYDVKM. The CDR3 totals 13 residues. Random hexamers were used to reverse transcribe an amount of about 0.45 to 1 ug RNA. Across 54 Vbeta and 13 Jbeta, TCR beta CDR3 was amplified with immunoSEQ multiplex PCR. A single record per CDR3 protein comes from TCRdb applying MiXCR to the immunoSEQ multiplex PCR reads. In the table there are about 180,000 distinct CDR3 sequences, roughly 94% of which are singletons. For this clonotype: Its antigen is as yet unknown.

Study-level results: Clonal expansion did not appear in Susac syndrome CD4+ T cell repertoires.

The chain uses TRBV28 and TRBJ2-5; perhaps TRBD1 as D (6 bases). The source of this sequence is a human donor with Susac syndrome. The source material was CD4+ T cells from PBMCs. The CDR3 loop reads CASREPGHLPQYF. For the CDR3, the DNA is TGTGCCAGCAGGGAACCGGGACATTTGCCCCAGTACTTC.